The 18 T cell receptor beta chains below were found in one sample sequenced in a study of blood T cell repertoires in COVID-19. TCRdb's table, derived via immunoSEQ multiplex PCR, lists solely in-frame clones and lacks some. The sample shows more than 250,000 clones, 65% to 90% of them seen only once. Input material: peripheral blood. The receptors come from a man in his fifties with active or convalescent COVID-19.

In its sample, this clone was seen a few times. The chain uses TRBV21-1 and TRBJ2-6; the listed D gene, TRBD2, was not tested against the DNA. TRBV21-1 is labeled a pseudogene. The length of the CDR3 is 18 residues. The CDR3, as DNA: TGTGCCAGCAGCAAAGTTCACTGCGGGGACTCTGGGGCCAACGTCCTGACTTTC. Amino acids: CASSKVHCGDSGANVLTF.

The V gene is TRBV19, the J gene TRBJ1-2; D not resolved. CDR1 is LNHDA and CDR2 is SQIVND in the germline V gene (reference sequence). The CDR3 is 15 residues long. V was cut by 5 bases and J by 11 bases, with 24 bases left in between. The CDR3 DNA reads TGTGCCAGTAGTCCTGGTGACTTAACGACGATAACGTACACCTTC. This sequence encodes CASSPGDLTTITYTF.

V gene TRBV28 combines with J gene TRBJ2-1; 11 bases map to TRBD2. The CDR3 runs to 18 residues. Trimming at V came to 5 bases and at J to 11 bases, leaving 20 bases not matched to a gene. Germline CDR1 reads MDHEN; CDR2 reads SYDVKM. CDR3 loop: CASSPNSSGRPPGYKQFF. The CDR3 DNA follows: TGTGCCAGCAGTCCAAATTCTAGCGGGAGGCCCCCCGGATATAAGCAGTTCTTC.

Written as DNA, the CDR3 is TGTGCCAGCAGCCATAGTGGACAGAGCCACACTGAAGCTTTCTTT. Protein sequence: CASSHSGQSHTEAFF. The chain is built from TRBV3-1 (or the pseudogene TRBV3-2) and TRBJ1-1; perhaps TRBD1 as D (6 bases). CDR1 is LGHDT and CDR2 is YNNKEL in the germline V gene (reference sequence). The CDR3 totals 15 residues. V lost 3 bases to trimming and J lost 3 bases, with 14 bases between them.

The chain carries TRBV30 and TRBJ1-1; a possible D gene is TRBD1 (5 bases). In germline, CDR1 is GTSNPN, CDR2 SVGIG (reference sequence). The CDR3 consists of 14 residues. Trimming cost V 2 bases and J 3 bases, with 13 bases left between them. In nucleotides, the CDR3 is TGTGCCTGGAGTTCGGGACTCAGGGACACTGAAGCTTTCTTT. This codes for CAWSSGLRDTEAFF.

J is TRBJ1-3 and V is TRBV7-8; 8 nucleotides agree with TRBD1. This CDR3 contains 15 residues. CDR1 SGHVS and CDR2 FQNEAQ come from the germline V gene. The ends lost 5 bases at V and 2 bases at J; junction bases unmatched: 5. The CDR3: CASSPDRVTGNTIYF. CDR3 coding DNA: TGTGCCAGCAGCCCGGACAGGGTGACTGGAAACACCATATATTTT.

The V call is TRBV5-1, the J call TRBJ1-2; D is undetermined. V dropped 0 bases and J dropped 4 bases, with 13 bases sitting between them. This CDR3 is 15 amino acids long. Per the germline V gene, CDR1 is SGHRS and CDR2 is YFSETQ. The CDR3, as DNA: TGCGCCAGCAGCTTGGCGGGGTCATCCCCCTATGGCTACACCTTC. Translated: CASSLAGSSPYGYTF.

The chain carries TRBV6-5 and TRBJ1-2; TRBD1 matches 7 bases. The CDR3 extends over 16 amino acids. Trimming at V came to 2 bases and at J to 6 bases, leaving 12 bases not matched to a gene. The germline V gene has CDR1 MNHEY and CDR2 SVGAGI. CDR3 sequence: CASSYQKRGRKDGYTF. The CDR3 DNA sequence: TGTGCCAGCAGTTACCAGAAGAGGGGGCGCAAGGATGGCTACACCTTC.

This rearrangement joins TRBV6-2 or TRBV6-3 to TRBJ2-5; D perhaps matches TRBD1 (5 bases). Germline V gene sequence: CDR1 MNHEY, CDR2 SVGEGT. The CDR3 consists of 13 residues. Trimming left V 4 bases short and J 1 base short, with 7 bases between. The CDR3 loop is CASSSTVQETQYF. DNA for the CDR3: TGTGCCAGCAGTTCGACAGTCCAAGAGACCCAGTACTTC.

The V call is TRBV18, the J call TRBJ1-3; D not certain. The CDR3 consists of 15 residues. Germline V gene lookup returns CDR1 KGHSH and CDR2 LQKENI. Trimming shortened V by 1 base and J by 0 bases, and 7 bases separated the two germline ends. The CDR3 here is CASSPRTASGNTIYF. CDR3 nucleotide sequence: TGTGCCAGCTCACCACGTACAGCCTCTGGAAACACCATATATTTT. The full variable domain, in which reference TRBV18 and TRBJ1-3 provide the parts outside the CDR3, is NAGVMQNPRHLVRRRGQEARLRCSPMKGHSHVYWYRQLPEEGLKFMVYLQKENIIDESGMPKERFSAEFPKEGPSILRIQQVVRGDSAAYFCASSPRTASGNTIYFGEGSWLTVV.

This clone was picked up one time. The rearrangement uses TRBV10-3 and TRBJ2-3; weak D call: TRBD2 (5 bases). The V gene's germline CDR1 is ENHRY and CDR2 SYGVKD. V gave up 7 bases and J gave up 2 bases, with 10 bases separating them. The CDR3 contains 13 residues. Here the CDR3 reads CAITGLATDTQYF. Here the CDR3 DNA reads TGTGCCATCACAGGACTTGCCACAGATACGCAGTATTTT.

The gene calls are TRBV7-2 and TRBJ2-3; no clear D. V dropped 5 bases and J dropped 6 bases, with 18 bases sitting between them. CDR3 length: 15 residues. Germline CDR1 is SGHTA and CDR2 is FQGNSA. CDR3 in DNA: TGTGCCAGCAGCCCTAGTTGGTCTCACCCGGATACGCAGTATTTT. Its protein product is CASSPSWSHPDTQYF.

This chain uses TRBV29-1 with TRBJ1-1; 7 bases align to TRBD1. CDR1 is SQVTM and CDR2 is ANQGSEA in the germline V gene. The V segment lost 6 bases and the J segment 3 bases; nucleotides outside the gene matches: 4. The CDR3 has 12 amino acids. This CDR3 is CSVAGGYTEAFF. DNA for the CDR3: TGCAGCGTGGCAGGGGGATACACTGAAGCTTTCTTT.

The chain is built from TRBV5-1 and TRBJ1-2, with D possibly matching TRBD1 (6 bases). V lost 1 base and J lost 8, with 12 bases in between. Germline CDR1 and CDR2: SGHRS and YFSETQ. The CDR3 is 13 residues long. The CDR3 region is CASSLKQGDGYTF. CDR3 DNA: TGCGCCAGCAGCTTGAAACAGGGTGACGGCTACACCTTC.

The rearrangement joins TRBV5-1 to TRBJ1-1; D ambiguous. This CDR3 contains 13 residues. V was trimmed by 2 bases and J by 3 bases, leaving 8 bases between them. Germline V CDR1 and CDR2: SGHRS, YFSETQ. The CDR3 DNA follows: TGCGCCAGCAGCTTTACCGGGGACACTGAAGCTTTCTTT. This encodes CASSFTGDTEAFF.

V is TRBV3-1 (or the pseudogene TRBV3-2) and J is TRBJ1-4, with no clear D. With 3 bases removed from V and 4 bases from J, the gap between germline ends came to 15 bases. Germline CDR1 reads LGHDT; CDR2 reads YNNKEL (reference sequence). The CDR3 spans 16 residues. The CDR3 region has the DNA TGTGCCAGCAGCCAGACACTTTCGTCTCTTAATGAAAAACTGTTTTTT. Protein sequence: CASSQTLSSLNEKLFF.

This CDR3 is CASLERENIQYF. CDR3 sequence (DNA): TGTGCCAGCCTCGAGCGGGAAAACATTCAGTACTTC. The chain recombines TRBV2 with TRBJ2-4, with a possible D match to TRBD2 (6 bases). Germline V gene data show CDR1 as SNHLY and CDR2 as FYNNEI. The V gene lost 8 bases and the J gene lost 5 bases, with 10 bases spanning the gap. This CDR3 region has 12 residues.

This clone was seen just once. The J gene is TRBJ1-5, the V gene TRBV3-1 (or the pseudogene TRBV3-2); weak D call: TRBD1 (5 bases). Germline CDR1 LGHDT, CDR2 YNNKEL (reference sequence). V lost 4 bases, J lost 5 bases, and 15 bases lay in between. This CDR3 contains 15 residues. CDR3 loop: CASSPQGGGHQPQHF. The CDR3 DNA reads as TGTGCCAGCAGCCCCCAGGGAGGCGGCCATCAGCCCCAGCATTTT.